These T cell receptor beta chains were read from a single sample in a study of T cell responses to AZD1222 COVID-19 vaccine. Repertoires were generated with immunoSEQ multiplex PCR, while TCRdb's copy carries only in-frame clones and drops some. The data contain under 150,000 clones, roughly nine tenths of them singletons. Material: peripheral blood, obtained 28 days after the second AZD1222 dose. The receptors stem from an adult who received the AZD1222 COVID-19 vaccine. The CDR3 runs from the conserved cysteine through the conserved F or W. Fields, in order: D gene, V gene, clone size, J gene, CDR3 DNA, CDR3 protein. D genes are given only for firm matches. Only some rows state a clone size, as once, few, many or a class for expanded clones.

>TRBD2|TRBV7-7|-|TRBJ2-2
TGTGCTAGCAGCCTTGGGACTAGCGGGAATACGGGGGAGCTGTTTTTT
CASSLGTSGNTGELFF
>-|TRBV5-1|-|TRBJ2-1
TGCGCCAGCAGCTTGTTGAGGGGCCCCAGCTCCTACAATGAGCAGTTCTTC
CASSLLRGPSSYNEQFF
>-|TRBV10-3|-|TRBJ2-3
TGTGCCATCGGAGGGGGGACAGATACGCAGTATTTT
CAIGGGTDTQYF
>-|TRBV27|-|TRBJ1-5
TGTGCCAGCAGTTTATTGTCAGAGGGTCAGCCCCAGCATTTT
CASSLLSEGQPQHF
>TRBD2|TRBV11-2|-|TRBJ2-1
TGTGCCAGCAGTTTGGGGAATAGCGGGAGGTCTCATGAGCAGTTCTTC
CASSLGNSGRSHEQFF
>-|TRBV27|few|TRBJ2-7
TGTGCCAGCAGTAGATCGAGAGACTACGAGCAGTACTTC
CASSRSRDYEQYF
>-|TRBV6-5|-|TRBJ1-2
TGTGCCAGCAGTTCCCGGGACGGTGTTTTGAGGGGCTACACCTTC
CASSSRDGVLRGYTF
>-|TRBV25-1|-|TRBJ2-1
TGTGCCAGCACCCTCGGCCGGGCGGGAAGACACTCCTACAATGAGCAGTTCTTC
CASTLGRAGRHSYNEQFF
>-|TRBV4-1|-|TRBJ2-2
TGCGCCAGCAGCCAAGAAGGGGTTTGGCCCGGGGAGCTGTTTTTT
CASSQEGVWPGELFF
>TRBD1|TRBV2|-|TRBJ2-6
TGTGCCAGCATCGAGCCGGGACAGGGATCCCCATTTTCTGGGGCCAACGTCCTGACTTTC
CASIEPGQGSPFSGANVLTF
>-|TRBV7-8|few|TRBJ2-2
TGTGCCAGCAGCTTAGGCGGGATGGTATACACCGGGGAGCTGTTTTTT
CASSLGGMVYTGELFF
>-|TRBV14|-|TRBJ1-2
TGTGCCAGCAGCCAAGGACGGGAGAACTATGGCTACACCTTC
CASSQGRENYGYTF
>TRBD2|TRBV18|-|TRBJ2-7
TGTGCCAGCTCCCGGGAGGTCACCGACGAGCAGTACTTC
CASSREVTDEQYF
>-|TRBV19|-|TRBJ1-4
TGTGCCAGTAAGACAGTGCAGGGTGCAACTAATGAAAAACTGTTTTTT
CASKTVQGATNEKLFF
>-|TRBV9|-|TRBJ1-2
TGTGCCAGCAGCGTAGGGAGGGGGAACTATGGCTACACCTTC
CASSVGRGNYGYTF
>-|TRBV15|-|TRBJ1-2
TGTGCCACCAGCAGAGAGAAGAAGCACCCGGGGGACTATGGCTACACCTTC
CATSREKKHPGDYGYTF
>TRBD1|TRBV4-1|-|TRBJ1-5
TGCGCCAGCAGCCAAGAAGGAGGACAGGGCGGCAATCAGCCCCAGCATTTT
CASSQEGGQGGNQPQHF
>-|TRBV19|-|TRBJ1-2
TGTGCCAGCAGAATAAACTATGGCTACACCTTC
CASRINYGYTF
>-|TRBV5-1|-|TRBJ2-2
TGCGCCAGCAGCTTGGGGAACACCGGGGAGCTGTTTTTT
CASSLGNTGELFF
>TRBD1|TRBV12-5|once|TRBJ1-6
TGTGCTAGTGGTTTGGCCCTCGCCGGGACAGGGGATTCACCCCTCCACTTT
CASGLALAGTGDSPLHF
>-|TRBV5-1|-|TRBJ2-3
TGCGCCAGCAGCAGGGGTGCAAAAGATACGCAGTATTTT
CASSRGAKDTQYF
>TRBD1|TRBV28|-|TRBJ1-2
TGTGCCAGCAGTTCACAGGGGGCGGACTATGGCTACACCTTC
CASSSQGADYGYTF
>-|TRBV3-1/TRBV3-2|-|TRBJ1-6
TGTGCCAGCAGGCCCACTTACCGGGGCACCTATAATTCACCCCTCCACTTT
CASRPTYRGTYNSPLHF
>-|TRBV5-1|-|TRBJ2-6
TGCGCCAGCAGCTCCGGGTCTGGGGCCAACGTCCTGACTTTC
CASSSGSGANVLTF
>TRBD1|TRBV12-3/TRBV12-4|once|TRBJ2-1
TGTGCCAGCAGTTTGGGACAGGGCGGTGAGCAGTTCTTC
CASSLGQGGEQFF
>-|TRBV12-1|-|TRBJ1-5
TGTGCCAGCAGCCCACCACAGGTGGACACCTCCCCCGACAGTCCTCATCAGCCCCAGCATTTT
CASSPPQVDTSPDSPHQPQHF
>-|TRBV9|many|TRBJ2-2
TGTGCCAGCAGCGTAGCAATTAGTGGGGCCGACACCGGGGAGCTGTTTTTT
CASSVAISGADTGELFF
>-|TRBV7-8|-|TRBJ1-1
TGTGCCAGCAGCCTAGAAGGGGGAGGCAGGGGCGGTGGAGCTTTCTTT
CASSLEGGGRGGGAFF
>-|TRBV9|-|TRBJ1-1
TGTGCCAGCAGCGTAGGAGGAGGACATTCGGGTGAAGCTTTCTTT
CASSVGGGHSGEAFF
>-|TRBV10-3|-|TRBJ1-2
TGTGCCATCAGTGAAGAAGGATTCGGCTACACCTTC
CAISEEGFGYTF
>-|TRBV6-2/TRBV6-3|-|TRBJ1-5
TGTGCCAGCAGCAAGGAGGGTGTTCAGCCCCAGCATTTT
CASSKEGVQPQHF
>-|TRBV5-1|-|TRBJ2-3
TGCGCCAGCAGTCTCAGGTCTAGCACAGATACGCAGTATTTT
CASSLRSSTDTQYF
>-|TRBV13|-|TRBJ1-1
TGTGCCAGCAGCTTATGGGGGGCTGACACTGAAGCTTTCTTT
CASSLWGADTEAFF
>-|TRBV5-6|-|TRBJ1-6
TGTGCCAGCAGCCTTCCTCTCCCGGATTCACCCCTCCACTTT
CASSLPLPDSPLHF
>TRBD1|TRBV11-2|few|TRBJ2-7
TGTGCCAGCAGCAACTCCGGGACAGGGTCCTACGAGCAGTACTTC
CASSNSGTGSYEQYF
>-|TRBV2|-|TRBJ2-5
TGTGCCAGCAGTGCCCGACTGGGAGAGACCCAGTACTTC
CASSARLGETQYF
>TRBD2|TRBV28|-|TRBJ2-1
TGTGCCAGTATTACTAGCGGGGGAAACAATGAGCAGTTCTTC
CASITSGGNNEQFF
>TRBD2|TRBV27|once|TRBJ2-7
TGTGCCAGCAGTTCGGACACTAGCGGGAATTTATACGAGCAGTACTTC
CASSSDTSGNLYEQYF
>-|TRBV6-5|-|TRBJ1-3
TGTGCCAGCAGTTACTCGAGGAGGCTCTCTGGAAACACCATATATTTT
CASSYSRRLSGNTIYF
>-|TRBV28|-|TRBJ1-3
TGTGCCAGCAGTTTATGGGAAAGGATACAGTCTGGAAACACCATATATTTT
CASSLWERIQSGNTIYF
>TRBD1|TRBV4-1|-|TRBJ1-1
TGCGCCAGCAGCTCCTGGACAGGGAGGAACACTGAAGCTTTCTTT
CASSSWTGRNTEAFF
>-|TRBV7-3|-|TRBJ1-1
TGTGCCAGCAGCGGGAATGTGGTCTCTGAAGCTTTCTTT
CASSGNVVSEAFF
>TRBD2|TRBV10-3|-|TRBJ2-7
TGTGCCATCAGTGCTGGACTAGAGGACGAGCAGTACTTC
CAISAGLEDEQYF
>-|TRBV7-3|-|TRBJ1-1
TGTGCCAGCAGCTTAAGTGGGGACCCCTTAGGCATGAACACTGAAGCTTTCTTT
CASSLSGDPLGMNTEAFF
>-|TRBV7-8|once|TRBJ1-5
TGTGCCAGCAGCCAGGACATCCCCGTAGGGCCCCAGCATTTT
CASSQDIPVGPQHF
>-|TRBV3-1/TRBV3-2|-|TRBJ1-6
TGTGCCAGCAGCCAAGCGCGGGCAACCTATAATTCACCCCTCCACTTT
CASSQARATYNSPLHF
>TRBD1|TRBV7-2|-|TRBJ2-7
TGTGCCAGCAGCCGGACAGGGGTGAATGTGGGAGGGCTGTACGAGCAGTACTTC
CASSRTGVNVGGLYEQYF
>TRBD2|TRBV5-1|-|TRBJ2-3
TGCGCCAGCAGCTTGAGCCGACTAGCGGTTAGCACAGATACGCAGTATTTT
CASSLSRLAVSTDTQYF
>-|TRBV5-4|-|TRBJ2-1
TGTGCCAGCAGCAAAGGGCGGGGAGGTTTAAATGAGCAGTTCTTC
CASSKGRGGLNEQFF
>-|TRBV2|-|TRBJ1-4
TGTGCCAGCAGGACTGACATCCCCGGCGGGGGTGAAAAACTGTTTTTT
CASRTDIPGGGEKLFF
>-|TRBV2|-|TRBJ1-3
TGTGCCAGCGGAGAACAGGGCGTCGGAAACACCATATATTTT
CASGEQGVGNTIYF
>TRBD2|TRBV9|-|TRBJ2-2
TGTGCCAGCAGCGTAGCTATTAGTCCGGGACTAGCTTCCGGGGAGCTGTTTTTT
CASSVAISPGLASGELFF
>TRBD1|TRBV9|-|TRBJ2-2
TGTGCCAGCAGCGTAGGACAGGGGGCTAACGGGGAGCTGTTTTTT
CASSVGQGANGELFF
>TRBD1|TRBV29-1|-|TRBJ2-7
TGCAGCGTCTTAGGACAGGGGAACGAGCAGTACTTC
CSVLGQGNEQYF
>TRBD2|TRBV29-1|-|TRBJ2-3
TGCAGCGGAGGGACTAGCGGGAGAGCAGATACGCAGTATTTT
CSGGTSGRADTQYF
>-|TRBV2|-|TRBJ2-5
TGTGCCAGCAGTTGGGGGCGGCAAGAGACCCAGTACTTC
CASSWGRQETQYF
>TRBD1|TRBV5-1|-|TRBJ1-2
TGCGCCAGCAGCATAGGGACAGCCAACTATGGCTACACCTTC
CASSIGTANYGYTF